What follows are 26 T cell receptor beta chains derived from one specimen sequenced in a study of T cells in Graves' hyperthyroidism and ophthalmopathy. Amplification targeted TCR beta CDR3 regions from RNA transcripts. An initial round of RT-PCR targeting the TCR CDR3 relied on the HTBI primer set. TCRdb processed the multiplex PCR reads anew with MiXCR; each CDR3 protein has one entry. This sample yields tens of thousands of distinct CDR3 sequences, of which around half are seen a single time; roughly 12% belongs to the top ten. Sample: blood. These receptors originate from a woman aged 30 to 39 with Graves' ophthalmopathy.

Of note for this clonotype: The conserved final phenylalanine or tryptophan is absent from the CDR3, which likely points to a read error. Because the CDR3's place on the DNA is in doubt, the DNA is left out and the CDR3 is given as listed by TCRdb. This chain connects TRBV5-6 to TRBJ1-2. Per germline, CDR1 SGHDT and CDR2 YYEEEE. The CDR3 is made up of 9 amino acids, end residues included. This CDR3 reads CASSLAALS.

The chain links TRBV7-3 to TRBJ2-1; 12 bases align to TRBD2. V gave up 3 bases and J gave up 4 bases; unmatched junction bases: 7. The CDR3 extends over 17 amino acids. CDR1 and CDR2 (germline): SGHTA, FQGTGA. In DNA, the CDR3 is TGTGCCAGCAGCTTCCCCGGACTAGCGGGATTTTACAATGAGCAGTTCTTC. Amino acid sequence: CASSFPGLAGFYNEQFF.

This clonotype has ten or more counts. This chain joins TRBV10-1 and TRBJ1-1; D not resolved. Looked up from germline, CDR1 is WNHNN and CDR2 is SYGVQD (reference sequence). V lost 3 bases and J 3 bases, leaving 20 bases between the germline ends. The CDR3 runs 17 residues. The CDR3 nucleotides are TGCGCCAGCAGTGACCGTGGGCTAATGAAAGAGGACACTGAAGCTTTCTTT. It is translated as CASSDRGLMKEDTEAFF.

Turning to this clonotype: One end of the junction is discordant with germline, which a read error may explain. The chain is built from TRBV7-9 and TRBJ2-7; 7 nucleotides line up with TRBD2. This CDR3 spans 16 amino acids. CDR1 is SEHNR, CDR2 FQNEAQ, per germline (reference sequence). CDR3 residues: CANSLVIGGSLGEQYF. In DNA form, the CDR3 reads TGTGCCAACAGCTTAGTTATTGGCGGGAGTTTAGGGGAACAGTACTTC.

The chain combines TRBV10-3 with TRBJ2-7, with 7 positions matching TRBD2. V shed 3 bases and J 5 bases; nucleotides not matched to a gene: 7. The germline V gene has CDR1 ENHRY and CDR2 SYGVKD. The CDR3 is made up of 14 amino acids. The CDR3 spells CAISDLAESHEQYF. The DNA of the CDR3 is TGTGCCATCAGTGACCTAGCGGAGTCCCACGAGCAGTACTTC.

Judged by abundance, this clonotype is medium-sized. The chain uses TRBV15 and TRBJ2-7, with D uncertain. The germline V and J ends were trimmed by 2 bases and 5 bases, with 7 bases remaining between them. This CDR3 is 12 amino acids long. Germline V gene sequence: CDR1 LNHNV, CDR2 YYDKDF (reference sequence). CDR3 sequence: CATSRPPNEQYF. The DNA for the CDR3 is TGTGCCACCAGCAGACCCCCTAACGAGCAGTACTTC.

This clonotype was seen ten or more times. The genes are TRBV28 and TRBJ1-2; D is unresolved. The CDR3 is 15 amino acids. CDR1 and CDR2 (germline): MDHEN, SYDVKM. The V and J ends lost 1 base and 9 bases respectively, with 18 bases between them. CDR3 residues: CASSLLAGYLGSYTF. Here the CDR3 DNA reads TGTGCCAGCAGTTTATTAGCCGGGTACCTGGGTAGCTACACCTTC.

There are many counts of this clonotype. V and J are TRBV5-4 and TRBJ2-2; the match to TRBD2 covers 11 bases. Trimming cost V 0 bases and J 10 bases; bases outside gene matches: 14. The germline V gene encodes CDR1 SGHNT and CDR2 YYREEE (reference sequence). The CDR3 length is 18 residues. DNA of the CDR3: TGTGCCAGCAGCTTGGGACTAGCGGGACCCAGGAATGGCGAGGAGCTGTTTTTT. Its translation is CASSLGLAGPRNGEELFF.

This chain links TRBV7-8 with TRBJ2-7, with D possibly matching TRBD2 (5 bases). CDR3 length equals 15 residues. The germline gives CDR1 SGHVS, CDR2 FQNEAQ. CDR3 sequence (DNA): TGTGGCAGGAGGCCGTTAGTGGGAGTCCTGCGCGAGCAGTACTTC. This encodes CGRRPLVGVLREQYF.

This clonotype was detected ten times or more. The V gene is TRBV12-3 or TRBV12-4, the J gene TRBJ1-3; no reliable D call. Trimming took 2 bases from V and 0 from J, leaving 5 bases between them. This CDR3 spans 14 amino acids. The CDR3 bases are TGTGCCAGCAGTTTAAGAGCCTCTGGAAACACCATATATTTT. It translates to CASSLRASGNTIYF.

This clonotype was detected ten times or more. The chain employs TRBV5-8 and TRBJ2-2; D gene unclear. This CDR3 has 14 amino acids. Deletions cut 5 bases from V and 6 bases from J, with 14 bases between. Germline V gene lookup returns CDR1 SGHTS and CDR2 YDEGEE. As DNA, the CDR3 is TGTGCCAGCAGTATTGGCCTGAGTTCCGGGGAGCTGTTTTTT. Encoded protein: CASSIGLSSGELFF.

A note on this clonotype: No conserved phenylalanine or tryptophan ends this CDR3, so it is likely a read error. No DNA is shown, since the ends of the CDR3 on it are uncertain; the CDR3 is the one TCRdb lists. The chain couples TRBV7-3 to TRBJ1-1. The germline V gene encodes CDR1 SGHTA and CDR2 FQGTGA. With termini counted, the CDR3 has 12 amino acids. The chain's CDR3 is CASSNSNPEAFL.

This clonotype was found many times. Its ends do not fully match the called genes, so a read error is possible. The rearrangement uses TRBV11-2 and TRBJ2-1; possible D gene TRBD2, 6 bases. Germline CDR1 reads SGHAT; CDR2 reads FQNNGV. The CDR3 is 15 residues long. CDR3 coding DNA: TGTGCCAGCAGCTTAGCACTAGCTACCTATAATGAGCAGTTCTTC. It specifies CASSLALATYNEQFF.

The V and J genes are TRBV20-1 and TRBJ1-1; weak D call: TRBD1 (5 bases). CDR1 is DFQATT and CDR2 is SNEGSKA in the germline V gene (reference sequence). This CDR3 region has 13 residues. CDR3 coding DNA: TGCGGCGCTAGACCGGACATGAACACTGAAGCTTTCTTT. Translation: CGARPDMNTEAFF.

This chain joins TRBV6-6 and TRBJ2-1, with 7 bases fitting TRBD1. CDR3 length: 15 amino acids. V lost 6 bases to trimming and J lost 9 bases; unmatched junction nucleotides: 14. Germline CDR1 and CDR2: MNHNY and SVGAGI (reference sequence). The CDR3, as DNA: TGTGCCAGCAGACAAGGAACAGGGGTCCGGGGTGAGCAGTTCTTC. Its translation: CASRQGTGVRGEQFF.

This clonotype was recorded at least ten times. This chain connects TRBV19 to TRBJ1-2; possible D gene TRBD1, 5 bases. CDR3 length: 16 amino acids. In germline, CDR1 is LNHDA, CDR2 SQIVND (reference sequence). V shed 11 bases and J shed 0 bases, with 22 bases lying between them. CDR3 protein: CAVRLAGGRPNYGYTF. The CDR3 DNA sequence: TGTGCCGTTAGATTGGCTGGGGGACGCCCTAACTATGGCTACACCTTC.

This clonotype was observed many times. V is TRBV19 and J is TRBJ1-5, with D unresolved. V lost 3 bases to trimming and J lost 11 bases, with 8 bases between them. The CDR3 covers 11 residues. Germline V gives CDR1 LNHDA, CDR2 SQIVND (reference sequence). CDR3 sequence: CASSMGSTQHF. CDR3 nucleotide sequence: TGTGCCAGTAGTATGGGGTCGACCCAGCATTTT. Looking up the rest from reference TRBV19 and TRBJ1-5 gives the full variable domain: DGGITQSPKYLFRKEGQNVTLSCEQNLNHDAMYWYRQDPGQGLRLIYYSQIVNDFQKGDIAEGYSVSREKKESFPLTVTSAQKNPTAFYLCASSMGSTQHFGDGTRLSIL.

This clonotype was recorded many times. The J gene is TRBJ2-7, the V gene TRBV27; 10 positions match TRBD1. Per the germline V gene, CDR1 is MNHEY and CDR2 is SMNVEV (reference sequence). The ends lost 5 bases at V and 6 bases at J; junction bases unmatched: 10. The CDR3 has 15 amino acids. CDR3 sequence (DNA): TGTGCCAGCAGTGCAACGGGACAGGGGCTTTCCGAGCAGTACTTC. Encoded protein: CASSATGQGLSEQYF.

This clonotype was recorded many times. V usage is TRBV4-1 and J usage is TRBJ2-1; D perhaps matches TRBD2 (5 bases). Per germline, CDR1 MGHRA and CDR2 YSYEKL. Trimming pared 4 bases from V and 6 bases from J, leaving 13 bases between. The CDR3 consists of 14 residues. CDR3 sequence reads: CASSLASNRNEQFF. The CDR3 region has the DNA TGCGCCAGCAGCCTAGCGTCGAACCGCAATGAGCAGTTCTTC.

The gene calls are TRBV7-9 and TRBJ2-7; 10 bases agree with TRBD2. V trimming: 5 bases; J trimming: 5 bases; junction bases outside the gene matches: 6. Germline V gene data show CDR1 as SEHNR and CDR2 as FQNEAQ (reference sequence). This CDR3 spans 14 amino acids. CDR3 sequence reads: CASSPLAGGHEQYF. CDR3 sequence (DNA): TGTGCCAGCAGCCCGTTAGCGGGAGGACACGAGCAGTACTTC.

The table lists this clonotype with a count of one. It may be a read error: a sequence one base away is much more abundant. The rearrangement uses TRBV3-1 and TRBJ2-5; TRBD2 agrees at 10 bases. This CDR3 comprises 17 residues. Germline V CDR1 and CDR2: LGHDT, YNNKEL (reference sequence). Trimming took 2 bases from V and 5 from J; bases not matched to a gene: 11. CDR3 sequence: CASSQRVAGGGWETQYF. CDR3 DNA: TGTGCCAGCAGCCAAAGAGTAGCGGGAGGCGGTTGGGAGACCCAGTACTTC.

In the case of this clonotype: Given a much more abundant clone one base away, this may be a read error. The genes are TRBV13 and TRBJ2-4; 7 positions agree with TRBD1. This CDR3 comprises 15 residues. Germline V gene sequence: CDR1 PRHDT, CDR2 FYEKMQ (reference sequence). This CDR3 is CASSSTGEAKNIQDF. For the CDR3, the DNA is TGTGCCAGCAGTTCTACAGGGGAAGCCAAAAACATTCAGGACTTC.

This clonotype has a count of ten or more. J is TRBJ2-5 and V is TRBV4-1; D perhaps matches TRBD1 (5 bases). This CDR3 contains 14 residues. V was pared by 3 bases and J by 0 bases, with 8 bases between. CDR1 and CDR2 from the germline V gene are MGHRA and YSYEKL. In DNA form, the CDR3 reads TGCGCCAGCAGCCAGGACACAAACCAAGAGACCCAGTACTTC. This encodes CASSQDTNQETQYF.

Many counts were recorded for this clonotype. Here the CDR3 DNA reads TGTGCCAGCAGCTTAGATCCAGCCAGTGAAGCTTTCTTT. This sequence encodes CASSLDPASEAFF. This chain uses TRBV7-2 with TRBJ1-1; no clear D gene. The germline V and J ends were trimmed by 1 base and 7 bases, with 10 bases remaining between them. This CDR3 is built from 13 residues. Germline-derived CDR1 and CDR2 are SGHTA and FQGNSA. Full variable domain (rest looked up from reference TRBV7-2 and TRBJ1-1): GAGVSQSPSNKVTEKGKDVELRCDPISGHTALYWYRQSLGQGLEFLIYFQGNSAPDKSGLPSDRFSAERTGGSVSTLTIQRTQQEDSAVYLCASSLDPASEAFFGQGTRLTVV.

This clonotype was picked up a small number of times. This rearrangement joins TRBV5-8 to TRBJ1-2; D not certain. The CDR3 has 14 residues. Looked up from germline, CDR1 is SGHTS and CDR2 is YDEGEE. The germline V and J ends were trimmed by 2 bases and 7 bases, with 15 bases remaining between them. CDR3 in DNA: TGTGCCAGCAGCTTCTATCCGTCGGACCGTGGCTACACCTTC. Translated, it gives CASSFYPSDRGYTF.

As for this clonotype: Its ends do not fully match the called genes, so a read error is possible. The chain couples TRBV12-3 or TRBV12-4 to TRBJ1-2; TRBD1 is a possible D gene (6 bases). The CDR3 is made up of 18 amino acids. The CDR3 loop reads CASRGDRRTLALYYCYTF. In DNA, the CDR3 is TGTGCCAGCAGGGGCGACAGGCGAACGCTCGCTCTGTACTATTGCTACACCTTC.